This is a list of T cell receptor beta chains from one sample in a study of T cell responses to AZD1222 COVID-19 vaccine. Here immunoSEQ multiplex PCR was the method, and the copy in TCRdb shows in-frame clones only, minus some. The sample shows roughly 99,000 clones, 89% of them seen only once. The sequencing used peripheral blood, collected on day 0 of AZD1222 vaccination. These receptor sequences come from an adult in good health. Both conserved end residues are trimmed from each CDR3. Only some rows state a clone size, as once, few, many or a class for expanded clones.

clone_size,cdr3_length,v_call,cdr3_aa
.,13,TRBV28,ASSLLGTGNYGYT
.,16,TRBV5-4,ASSGEGQSNSGANVLT
.,13,TRBV24-1,ATSDPGRVHNEQF
few,11,TRBV12-3/TRBV12-4,ASRKDRVRGYT
.,13,TRBV5-6,ASSLLGQGQETQY
.,11,TRBV11-2,ASSLTGDRSAF
.,12,TRBV30,AWRGTLNSEKLF
.,12,TRBV27,ASTEGFYNSPLH
.,12,TRBV19,ASSTGQGSEKLF
.,12,TRBV7-2,ASSSDRAKNIQY
.,13,TRBV19,ASSIGSGKHNEQF
.,14,TRBV7-7,ASSLAIGRGRGTQY
.,12,TRBV29-1,SVPGQGAGQPQH
.,13,TRBV5-1,ASSLAAGNTGELF
.,14,TRBV4-3,ASSQEGGRVEDTQY
.,12,TRBV3-1/TRBV3-2,ASSHYTPGGTQY
.,14,TRBV27,ASTFSGKEQTYEQY
.,10,TRBV19,ASSISPEAQH
.,9,TRBV20-1,SAPRNTEAF
.,11,TRBV11-3,ASSLVVFETQY
.,12,TRBV10-2,ASSETSPYNEQF
.,11,TRBV19,ASSILGPYGYT
.,14,TRBV11-2,ASSPAAGASVYGYT
few,16,TRBV21-1,ASSKAALGLARDYGYT
.,11,TRBV28,ASSPGLTETQY
once,10,TRBV5-1,ASSREAYEQY
once,13,TRBV7-3,ASSLLGGTSAEQY
.,13,TRBV5-4,ASSLGGEGNTEAF
.,15,TRBV15,ATSRDLTGLSTDTQY
few,12,TRBV3-1/TRBV3-2,ASSQNIAGGTEY
.,11,TRBV27,ASSYRDGNGYT
.,12,TRBV4-2,ASSRRLESAGYT
.,12,TRBV5-1,ASLPTASSYEQY
.,13,TRBV5-1,ASSPRQSGANVLT
.,11,TRBV9,ASSDQGGTEAF
.,10,TRBV29-1,SVEAFNYGYT
.,11,TRBV5-4,ASSLGADYGYT
.,10,TRBV28,ASSFAGWGYT
.,12,TRBV7-3,ASSLAGGRDEQF
.,16,TRBV28,ASSLPPTREWGDNEQF
.,13,TRBV11-3,ASSLGGQGTDTQY
.,13,TRBV14,ASSPLAGGYNEQF
.,13,TRBV5-6,ASSLAGQGVNEQF
.,13,TRBV24-1,ATSDAGTGWGEQF
once,13,TRBV7-9,ASTKDGTGVQPQH
.,13,TRBV18,ASSRQGPSTGELF
.,12,TRBV11-2,ASSLVQVTGELF
few,13,TRBV9,ASSVDKGAAYEQY
.,12,TRBV27,ASSFQGSNQPQH
.,15,TRBV4-2,ASSQEGTSGITDTQY
.,12,TRBV7-3,ASRPLGGGTEAF
.,11,TRBV27,ASSLKENTEAF
.,13,TRBV5-1,ASSLASGVYNEQF
few,14,TRBV5-1,ASSLGLAGGQETQY
.,12,TRBV7-2,ASSLVWDTGELF
.,12,TRBV11-2,ATSKREVDNEQF
.,11,TRBV3-1/TRBV3-2,ASSPPGNYGYT
.,12,TRBV7-9,ASSEGQGNSPLH